This record looks at one T cell receptor beta chain sequence and its context. In the authors' methods: Amplification with reference gene primers provided the estimates of nucleated cell counts. TCRdb's copy holds only in-frame clones and misses some; the assay was immunoSEQ multiplex PCR. That table gives V, J and clone size, and the DNA gave D and trimming. The sample has 200,000 to 250,000 clones; 80% to 85% are singletons. The sample is drawn from a study of blood T cell repertoires in COVID-19. Study in general: Whether acute or convalescent, the COVID-19 samples came from the United States, Italy and Spain. Nucleic acid was either cDNA or gDNA, and it came from T cells, B-cell-depleted T cells, or PBMCs.

One Seattle source followed patients from active infection through their disease course. CDR1 and CDR2 from the germline V gene are SGHNT and YENEEA. J lost 3 bases, V lost 1 base, and 3 bases had no gene match. This CDR3 contains 16 residues. The chain joins TRBV11-3 to TRBJ2-2, with 9 nucleotides matching TRBD1. The origin of this receptor is a woman aged 70-85 years with COVID-19, enrolled during active disease. Sample: peripheral blood. CDR3 coding DNA: TGTGCCAGCAGCTTAGGGACAGGGGCTTACACCGGGGAGCTGTTTTTT. Amino acid sequence: CASSLGTGAYTGELFF.